Presented here are 3 T cell receptor beta chains from one specimen sequenced in a study of CD8+CD57+ T cells in acquired aplastic anemia. According to the study, genomic DNA was the template for TCR beta VDJ and CDR3 profiling. One entry per CDR3 protein, called by TCRdb with MiXCR from the reads. The sample includes roughly 290,000 distinct CDR3 sequences, roughly 59% seen only once; the top ten take roughly 1.2%. CD8+CD57+ cell expansion, shown by flow cytometry, had occurred in the patients selected for sequencing. Input material: sorted CD4+, CD8+, or CD8+CD57+ T cells (not recorded which) from PBMCs. These receptors were obtained from a human donor with aplastic anemia.

The chain has TRBV10-1 and TRBJ2-7; no clear D gene. This CDR3 spans 12 amino acids. CDR1 and CDR2 from the germline V gene are WNHNN and SYGVQD (reference sequence). V was pared by 3 bases and J by 3 bases, with 6 bases between. The CDR3 spells CASSDSHYEQYV. CDR3 DNA: TGCGCCAGCAGTGACTCCCACTACGAGCAGTACGTC.

The chain is built from TRBV7-9 and TRBJ2-2; D tentatively reads TRBD1 or TRBD2 (5 bases each). The germline V gene encodes CDR1 SEHNR and CDR2 FQNEAQ (reference sequence). The CDR3 covers 13 residues. Trimming shortened V by 5 bases and J by 12 bases, and 16 bases separated the two germline ends. DNA for the CDR3: TGTGCCAGCAGCCCCTCGGGGCTCCTGAAGCTGTTTTTT. Its protein product is CASSPSGLLKLFF. Full variable domain (remainder filled in from reference TRBV7-9 and TRBJ2-2): DTGVSQNPRHKITKRGQNVTFRCDPISEHNRLYWYRQTLGQGPEFLTYFQNEAQLEKSRLLSDRFSAERPKGSFSTLEIQRTEQGDSAMYLCASSPSGLLKLFFGEGSRLTVL.

This clonotype was picked up many times. V usage is TRBV5-8 and J usage is TRBJ2-7, with D uncertain. Trimming removed 6 bases at V and 2 bases at J, with 12 bases between. This CDR3 is 13 amino acids long. Germline V lookup: CDR1 SGHTS, CDR2 YDEGEE. CDR3 amino acids: CASTFDPPYEQYF. The CDR3 coding sequence is TGTGCCAGCACCTTTGACCCCCCCTACGAGCAGTACTTC. The full variable domain, in which reference TRBV5-8 and TRBJ2-7 provide the parts outside the CDR3, is EAGVTQSPTHLIKTRGQQATLRCSPISGHTSVYWYQQALGLGLQFLLWYDEGEERNRGNFPPRFSGRQFPNYSSELNVNALELEDSALYLCASTFDPPYEQYFGPGTRLTVT.